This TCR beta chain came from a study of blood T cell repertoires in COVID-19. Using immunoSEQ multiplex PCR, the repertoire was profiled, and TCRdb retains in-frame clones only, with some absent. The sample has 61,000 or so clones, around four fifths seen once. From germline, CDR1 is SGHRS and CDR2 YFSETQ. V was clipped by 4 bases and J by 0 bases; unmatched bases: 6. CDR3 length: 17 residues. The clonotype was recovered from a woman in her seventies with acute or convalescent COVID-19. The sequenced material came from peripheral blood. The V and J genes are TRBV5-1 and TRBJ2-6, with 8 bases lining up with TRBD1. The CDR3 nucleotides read TGCGCCAGCAGCCCCAGACAGGGGAGCTCTGGGGCCAACGTCCTGACTTTC. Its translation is CASSPRQGSSGANVLTF.